The 5 T cell receptor beta chains reported below all come from one sample, sequenced in a study of CD8 T cells in ankylosing spondylitis. Findings and limits, study-wide: Ankylosing spondylitis blood appeared to carry a characteristic TCR beta motif of under ten highly homologous variants.

TCRdb reprocessed the 5' RACE reads via MiXCR and lists one record per CDR3 protein. The sample contains fewer than 450,000 distinct CDR3 sequences, roughly 15% of which appear only once. Their cognate antigens are unknown. The sample consisted of blood, either unsorted or a sorted T cell fraction (not recorded which). The receptors were gathered from a male donor with ankylosing spondylitis.

In its sample, this clonotype was seen many times. V and J are TRBV29-1 and TRBJ2-1; weak D call: TRBD2 (5 bases). V was shortened by 3 bases and J by 3 bases, with 6 bases between the two germline ends. The CDR3 has 12 residues. The germline gives CDR1 SQVTM, CDR2 ANQGSEA. CDR3 protein: CSVDRGYNEQFF. CDR3 bases: TGCAGCGTTGACCGGGGCTACAATGAGCAGTTCTTC.

This clonotype was picked up a small number of times. J is TRBJ2-5 and V is TRBV25-1, with D perhaps TRBD1 or TRBD2 (5 bases each). Trimming stripped 3 bases from V and 0 bases from J, with 11 bases between. Germline CDR1 reads MGHDK; CDR2 reads SYGVNS. There are 15 residues in the CDR3. In nucleotides, the CDR3 is TGTGCCAGCAGTGAGCCTGGGACGGACCAAGAGACCCAGTACTTC. This translates into CASSEPGTDQETQYF.

The gene calls are TRBV20-1 and TRBJ1-6; TRBD1 is a possible D gene (5 bases). The CDR3 totals 14 residues. The germline gives CDR1 DFQATT, CDR2 SNEGSKA (reference sequence). Deletions cut 4 bases from V and 7 bases from J, with 14 bases between. The DNA for the CDR3 is TGCAGTGCTACGGTTGGGGCAGGGAATTCACCCCTCCACTTT. Translating gives CSATVGAGNSPLHF.

This sequence joins TRBV6-4 and TRBJ2-1; 11 nucleotides match TRBD2. Germline values: CDR1 MRHNA, CDR2 SNTAGT. V shed 1 base and J 7 bases; nucleotides not matched to a gene: 3. This CDR3 is 15 amino acids long. The CDR3 reads CASSDWASGRNEQFF. The CDR3 DNA is TGTGCCAGCAGTGACTGGGCTAGCGGGAGGAATGAGCAGTTCTTC.

This clonotype turned up a few times. The chain employs TRBV12-3 or TRBV12-4 and TRBJ2-1; no firm D call. The CDR3 loop spans 15 amino acids. Trimming shortened V by 6 bases and J by 4 bases, and 16 bases separated the two germline ends. CDR3 sequence (DNA): TGTGCCAGCAGACCTGAAGGGCTAGGGTACAATGAGCAGTTCTTC. The encoded protein is CASRPEGLGYNEQFF.